The entry below gives a single T cell receptor (beta chain) sequence along with its context. Clones were sequenced by immunoSEQ multiplex PCR, and TCRdb holds only the in-frame ones, with some missing. Of hundreds of thousands of clones listed, roughly 84% are singletons. This entry comes from a study of blood T cell repertoires in COVID-19. The study counted Cohort 3 donors as recovered given two negative PCRs, clearance, or symptom resolution. Germline CDR1 MDHEN, CDR2 SYDVKM. The trim removed 5 bases at V and 5 bases at J, leaving 6 bases unmatched. The CDR3 has 15 residues. This chain connects TRBV28 to TRBJ2-5; 12 positions match TRBD2. The sequencing sample was made of PBMCs or T cells enriched from blood (not recorded which). The source of this sequence is a woman aged 35 to 49 who had recovered from COVID-19. CDR3 in DNA: TGTGCCAGCAGTACCGGGACTAGCGGGTCGGAGACCCAGTACTTC. Encoded protein: CASSTGTSGSETQYF.